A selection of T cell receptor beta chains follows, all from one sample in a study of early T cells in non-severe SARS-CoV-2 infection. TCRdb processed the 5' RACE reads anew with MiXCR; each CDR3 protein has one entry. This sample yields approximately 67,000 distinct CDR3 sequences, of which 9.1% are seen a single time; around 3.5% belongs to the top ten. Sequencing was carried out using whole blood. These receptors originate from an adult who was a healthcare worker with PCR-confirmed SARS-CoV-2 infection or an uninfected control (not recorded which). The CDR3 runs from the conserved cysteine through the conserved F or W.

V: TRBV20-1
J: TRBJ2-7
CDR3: CSARLARAGTYEQYF

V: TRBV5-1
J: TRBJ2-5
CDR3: CASRTPGSQETQYF

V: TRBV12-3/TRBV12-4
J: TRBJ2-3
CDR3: CASSFGPSTDTQYF

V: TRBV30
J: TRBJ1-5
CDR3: CAWSETRQPQHF

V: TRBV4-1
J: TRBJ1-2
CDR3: CASAEGDRPNYGYTF

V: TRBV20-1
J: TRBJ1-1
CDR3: CSAVDRMNTEAFF

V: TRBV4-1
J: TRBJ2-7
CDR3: CASSQDIWTSTEQYF

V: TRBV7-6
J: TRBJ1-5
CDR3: CASSLYGGSNQPQHF

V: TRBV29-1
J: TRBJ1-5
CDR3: CSVVSGFDQPQHF

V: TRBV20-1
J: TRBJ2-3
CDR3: CSAREGTSSFQQYF

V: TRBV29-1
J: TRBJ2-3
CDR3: CSVASTSGRTDTQYF

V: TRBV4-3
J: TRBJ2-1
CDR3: CASSLGSAREVYNEQFF

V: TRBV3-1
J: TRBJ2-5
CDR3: CASSQDWSGSWDQYF

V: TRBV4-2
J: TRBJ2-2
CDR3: CASSQDGGTGSRDTGELFF